Shown below are 21 T cell receptor beta chains from a single sample sequenced in a study of beta chain features in type 1 diabetes. Their antigens are not known. Overall study results and limits: Moderately but significantly shorter TCRB CDR3s were found in Type 1 diabetes patients in all four CD4+ subsets.

The investigators reverse transcribed all of the isolated RNA, so they sequenced expressed TCRB transcripts. The assay was immunoSEQ multiplex PCR, and TCRdb's table has in-frame clones only and misses some. The sample has 250,000 or so clones; approximately 13% are singletons. Sequencing used naive CD4+ T cells from blood. The receptor source for this set is a man aged 30 to 45 with type 1 diabetes.

This clone was picked up a small number of times. This chain links TRBV5-1 with TRBJ1-6, with TRBD1 matching over 10 bases. The germline CDR1 and CDR2 sequences are SGHRS and YFSETQ. V shed 4 bases and J 9 bases; nucleotides not matched to a gene: 4. This CDR3 is 14 amino acids long. The CDR3 loop is CASSLGTGVSPLHF. The CDR3, as DNA: TGCGCCAGCAGCCTGGGGACAGGGGTTTCACCCCTCCACTTT.

In this sample, this clone turned up a few times. The chain has TRBV2 and TRBJ1-1; TRBD1 matches 8 bases. The CDR3 contains 14 residues. V was clipped by 5 bases and J by 1 base; unmatched bases: 3. Germline CDR1 and CDR2: SNHLY and FYNNEI. CDR3 in DNA: TGTGCCAGCAGTCTGGACAGGGCGAACACTGAAGCTTTCTTT. It translates to CASSLDRANTEAFF.

V is TRBV5-4 and J is TRBJ1-5; 7 nucleotides line up with TRBD1. The CDR3 consists of 13 residues. In germline, CDR1 is SGHNT, CDR2 YYREEE (reference sequence). V dropped 1 base and J dropped 5; count of bases not matched to a gene: 0. CDR3 bases: TGTGCCAGCAGCTTGCAGGGGGATCAGCCCCAGCATTTT. It yields the protein CASSLQGDQPQHF.

This clone has more than one count but fewer than ten. J is TRBJ1-1 and V is TRBV7-9, with D perhaps TRBD1 (6 bases). CDR1 is SEHNR and CDR2 is FQNEAQ in the germline V gene (reference sequence). V lost 3 bases and J lost 0, with 8 bases in between. This CDR3 region has 14 residues. The CDR3 region has the DNA TGTGCCAGCAGCTTGACAGGTTTGAACACTGAAGCTTTCTTT. Protein sequence: CASSLTGLNTEAFF.

This chain links TRBV7-8 with TRBJ2-3; 10 positions match TRBD2. The CDR3 runs 15 residues. The trim removed 10 bases at V and 6 bases at J, leaving 13 bases unmatched. Germline loops: CDR1 SGHVS, CDR2 FQNEAQ. CDR3: CATGGVAGGPDTQYF. DNA for the CDR3: TGTGCCACCGGAGGGGTAGCGGGGGGCCCGGATACGCAGTATTTT.

The chain couples TRBV6-1 to TRBJ1-2; maybe TRBD1 (5 bases). This CDR3 comprises 14 residues. Germline assignment: CDR1 MNHNS and CDR2 SASEGT. The germline V and J ends were trimmed by 4 bases and 2 bases, with 11 bases remaining between them. The CDR3, as DNA: TGTGCCAGCAGTGTCGGGACTCGGAACTATGGCTACACCTTC. Amino acids: CASSVGTRNYGYTF.

The table lists this clone with a few counts. The chain links TRBV30 to TRBJ1-2; TRBD1 agrees at 7 bases. CDR1 and CDR2 (germline): GTSNPN, SVGIG (reference sequence). V was pared by 1 base and J by 3 bases, with 8 bases of the junction left unmatched. This CDR3 has 15 amino acids. The CDR3: CAWSGSRGHDYGYTF. CDR3 DNA sequence: TGTGCCTGGAGTGGGAGTAGGGGGCACGACTATGGCTACACCTTC.

The V gene is TRBV25-1, the J gene TRBJ2-5, with TRBD1 matching 10 bases. CDR1 MGHDK and CDR2 SYGVNS come from the germline V gene. The CDR3 is 15 residues long. With 3 bases clipped from V and 4 bases from J, the junction kept 5 bases outside the gene matches. CDR3 protein: CASSDSGTGAETQYF. CDR3 bases: TGTGCCAGCAGTGACTCCGGGACAGGGGCAGAGACCCAGTACTTC.

This clone showed up just a few times. The rearrangement joins TRBV6-6 to TRBJ2-7; a weak D match, TRBD2 (5 bases). The CDR3 covers 12 residues. Germline-derived CDR1 and CDR2 are MNHNY and SVGAGI (reference sequence). Trimming removed 6 bases at V and 4 bases at J, with 10 bases between. CDR3: CASSPSGYEQYF. As DNA, the CDR3 is TGTGCCAGCAGCCCCTCGGGGTACGAGCAGTACTTC.

The chain employs TRBV5-1 and TRBJ2-7; 11 nucleotides agree with TRBD2. V was clipped by 3 bases and J by 7 bases; unmatched bases: 6. CDR1 and CDR2 (germline): SGHRS, YFSETQ. The CDR3 loop spans 14 amino acids. This CDR3 reads CASSSTSGTWEQYF. The CDR3 bases are TGCGCCAGCAGCTCGACTAGCGGGACGTGGGAGCAGTACTTC.

This clone has just a few counts. The chain recombines TRBV4-1 with TRBJ1-2; D possibly corresponds to TRBD1 (6 bases). With 1 base removed from V and 3 bases from J, the gap between germline ends came to 12 bases. Germline V gives CDR1 MGHRA, CDR2 YSYEKL. This CDR3 has 15 amino acids. This CDR3 is CASSQARPGDYGYTF. In nucleotides, the CDR3 is TGCGCCAGCAGCCAAGCACGGCCAGGGGACTATGGCTACACCTTC.

This chain links TRBV5-4 with TRBJ2-5; TRBD1 aligns across 9 bases. J was trimmed by 4 bases and V by 4 bases; bases with no gene match: 8. The CDR3 covers 15 residues. Germline assignment: CDR1 SGHNT and CDR2 YYREEE (reference sequence). CDR3 in amino acids: CASSAGTGRAETQYF. CDR3 DNA: TGTGCCAGCAGCGCCGGGACAGGGAGAGCAGAGACCCAGTACTTC.

This clone came up a few times. The CDR3 DNA reads TGTGCCAGCTCGGGACAAGTGAACACTGAAGCTTTCTTT. Residues: CASSGQVNTEAFF. This chain connects TRBV18 to TRBJ1-1; tentative D call: TRBD1 (6 bases). Between the trimmed V and J ends, which lost 6 bases and 0 bases, there was a span of 8 bases. Germline V gene data show CDR1 as KGHSH and CDR2 as LQKENI. The CDR3 consists of 13 residues.

V is TRBV29-1 and J is TRBJ1-2, with D maybe TRBD1 (5 bases). Trimming shortened V by 4 bases and J by 5 bases, and 17 bases separated the two germline ends. Germline CDR1 reads SQVTM; CDR2 reads ANQGSEA. The CDR3 consists of 14 residues. CDR3 DNA: TGCAGCGTTGGGTCCCAGGGCCCAGGGTATGGCTACACCTTC. Amino acid sequence: CSVGSQGPGYGYTF.

The chain couples TRBV25-1 to TRBJ1-1; 9 nucleotides agree with TRBD1. After removal of 4 bases from V and 3 bases from J, the junction contained 3 bases not matched to a gene. Germline lookup yields CDR1 MGHDK and CDR2 SYGVNS. CDR3 size: 14 residues. CDR3 in DNA: TGTGCCAGCAGTGGAGACAGGGGGTACACTGAAGCTTTCTTT. Encoded protein: CASSGDRGYTEAFF.

V gene TRBV5-1 combines with J gene TRBJ2-5; 7 bases match TRBD1. J was trimmed by 4 bases and V by 4 bases; bases with no gene match: 7. The CDR3 contains 14 residues. Germline V gene data show CDR1 as SGHRS and CDR2 as YFSETQ. The CDR3 protein is CASSAEGAGETQYF. CDR3 nucleotide sequence: TGCGCCAGCAGCGCTGAGGGGGCAGGAGAGACCCAGTACTTC.

The chain couples TRBV7-9 to TRBJ1-1, with a tentative D call TRBD1 (5 bases). The CDR3 is 15 residues long. Between the trimmed V and J ends, which lost 1 base and 1 base, there was a span of 10 bases. Germline V gives CDR1 SEHNR, CDR2 FQNEAQ (reference sequence). CDR3 in DNA: TGTGCCAGCAGCTTAGAGGGGCTGGAGAACACTGAAGCTTTCTTT. Its translation is CASSLEGLENTEAFF.

The V call is TRBV5-1, the J call TRBJ2-1, with D possibly being TRBD2 (6 bases). The CDR3 spans 14 residues. V shed 3 bases and J shed 3 bases, with 10 bases lying between them. The germline gives CDR1 SGHRS, CDR2 YFSETQ. CDR3 nucleotides: TGCGCCAGCAGCTCCCGGGAGTTCTACAATGAGCAGTTCTTC. It encodes CASSSREFYNEQFF.

This clone has just a few counts. The chain is built from TRBV6-5 and TRBJ2-3, with a possible D match to TRBD1 (5 bases). Germline CDR1 and CDR2: MNHEY and SVGAGI. There are 14 residues in the CDR3. The V and J ends lost 6 bases and 0 bases respectively, with 10 bases between them. The DNA of the CDR3 is TGTGCCAGCAGCCCGACAGTAAGCACAGATACGCAGTATTTT. It yields the protein CASSPTVSTDTQYF.

This clone has more than one count but fewer than ten. This rearrangement joins TRBV5-1 to TRBJ1-2, with D tentatively TRBD1 (6 bases). This CDR3 is built from 16 residues. Germline values: CDR1 SGHRS, CDR2 YFSETQ. The V and J ends lost 0 bases and 8 bases respectively, with 20 bases between them. CDR3 sequence reads: CASSLGTAGRSSGYTF. DNA for the CDR3: TGCGCCAGCAGCTTGGGGACAGCCGGACGGTCCTCGGGCTACACCTTC.

This clone was observed a few times. J is TRBJ1-2 and V is TRBV5-4; no definite D call. The CDR3 runs 13 residues. V was clipped by 1 base and J by 0 bases, with 4 bases between them. Germline values: CDR1 SGHNT, CDR2 YYREEE (reference sequence). DNA for the CDR3: TGTGCCAGCAGCTTGCGGGCTAACTATGGCTACACCTTC. Translation: CASSLRANYGYTF.